There are many counts of the clone carrying this TCR beta chain. The germline CDR1 and CDR2 sequences are LGHNA and YSLEER. Trimming left V 3 bases short and J 5 bases short, with 16 bases between. CDR3 length: 15 residues. Each CDR3 protein is one row after TCRdb ran MiXCR on the RT-PCR reads. The table has 550,000 to 750,000 distinct CDR3 sequences, more than 13% seen once. The chain joins TRBV4-3 to TRBJ1-2; a weak D match, TRBD1 (6 bases). This receptor was obtained from a female donor in good health, serving as a healthy control. The sequencing input was memory CD4+ T cells from blood. CDR3 DNA sequence: TGCGCCAGCAGCCAGCAAGCAGGGGAGGGATATGGCTACACCTTC. Amino acids: CASSQQAGEGYGYTF.